The 25 T cell receptor beta chains presented below share a single source sample, sequenced in a study of T cells in Graves' hyperthyroidism and ophthalmopathy. TCR beta CDR3 region amplification was performed from RNA transcripts. The primer set for the first-round RT-PCR of the TCR CDR3 was HTBI. TCRdb ran MiXCR on the multiplex PCR reads and lists one entry per CDR3 protein. Here the sample spans roughly 260,000 distinct CDR3 sequences, more than 12% being singletons. The specimen was blood. These receptors came from a woman between 35 and 50 years old with Graves' hyperthyroidism that later progressed to Graves' ophthalmopathy.

The table lists this clonotype with many counts. The V and J genes are TRBV7-3 and TRBJ2-1; maybe TRBD2 (6 bases). This CDR3 has 15 residues. Trimming cost V 6 bases and J 0 bases, with 12 bases left between them. Germline CDR1 reads SGHTA; CDR2 reads FQGTGA. CDR3 residues: CASSIAVSSYNEQFF. In nucleotides, the CDR3 is TGTGCCAGCAGTATAGCGGTTAGCTCCTACAATGAGCAGTTCTTC.

Only a few counts were recorded for this clonotype. The V gene is TRBV10-3, the J gene TRBJ2-1, with D tentatively TRBD1 (6 bases). With 3 bases removed from V and 6 bases from J, the gap between germline ends came to 18 bases. The CDR3 is 16 residues long. Germline V gives CDR1 ENHRY, CDR2 SYGVKD. The CDR3 here is CAISDNGQNLGNEQFF. For the CDR3, the DNA is TGTGCCATCAGTGATAACGGACAGAATCTCGGCAATGAGCAGTTCTTC.

The V gene is TRBV9, the J gene TRBJ2-1, with 7 bases matching TRBD2. Germline V CDR1 and CDR2: SGDLS, YYNGEE. The CDR3 runs to 15 residues. With V trimmed by 0 bases and J by 3 bases, 3 bases remained unmatched. Here the CDR3 reads CASSVASGNYNEQFF. CDR3 bases: TGTGCCAGCAGCGTAGCTAGCGGCAACTACAATGAGCAGTTCTTC. The complete variable domain, with remaining parts taken from reference TRBV9 and TRBJ2-1, reads DSGVTQTPKHLITATGQRVTLRCSPRSGDLSVYWYQQSLDQGLQFLIQYYNGEERAKGNILERFSAQQFPDLHSELNLSSLELGDSALYFCASSVASGNYNEQFFGPGTRLTVL.

This clonotype was counted many times. The chain employs TRBV18 and TRBJ1-1; no clear D gene. The V end was cut by 3 bases, the J end by 10 bases, with 15 bases between. CDR3 length equals 13 residues. The germline CDR1 and CDR2 sequences are KGHSH and LQKENI. CDR3 in amino acids: CASSPSGHSGAFF. The CDR3 DNA sequence: TGTGCCAGCTCACCGTCTGGTCACTCGGGAGCTTTCTTT. The full variable domain, rest sourced from reference TRBV18 and TRBJ1-1, is NAGVMQNPRHLVRRRGQEARLRCSPMKGHSHVYWYRQLPEEGLKFMVYLQKENIIDESGMPKERFSAEFPKEGPSILRIQQVVRGDSAAYFCASSPSGHSGAFFGQGTRLTVV.

V and J are TRBV4-2 and TRBJ2-2; D is undetermined. This CDR3 has 15 residues. Germline loops: CDR1 LGHNA, CDR2 YNFKEQ. Trimming pared 3 bases from V and 6 bases from J, leaving 14 bases between. The CDR3 loop is CASSHLLNRAGELFF. The CDR3 region has the DNA TGTGCCAGCAGCCACCTCCTCAATAGGGCCGGGGAGCTGTTTTTT.

This clonotype was detected many times. The J gene is TRBJ2-2, the V gene TRBV10-2; TRBD1 is a possible D gene (5 bases). Trimming left V 7 bases short and J 5 bases short, with 17 bases between. This CDR3 is built from 15 residues. Germline-derived CDR1 and CDR2 are WSHSY and SAAADI. The CDR3 DNA follows: TGCGCCAGCAATATTTGGTCTCAGGGAACCGGGGAGCTGTTTTTT. This gives the protein CASNIWSQGTGELFF.

There are many counts of this clonotype. The genes are TRBV2 and TRBJ1-6; 7 nucleotides align to TRBD1. CDR1 SNHLY and CDR2 FYNNEI come from the germline V gene. V lost 7 bases, J lost 8 bases, and 11 bases stayed unmatched. There are 15 residues in the CDR3. CDR3 coding DNA: TGTGCCAGCACTTCTGAGGGGGCAGCGGATTCACCCCTCCACTTT. Its translation: CASTSEGAADSPLHF.

This clonotype was recorded at least ten times. The gene calls are TRBV11-2 and TRBJ2-2; no definite D call. V gave up 6 bases and J gave up 0 bases, with 11 bases separating them. Germline V gene sequence: CDR1 SGHAT, CDR2 FQNNGV. The CDR3 has 15 amino acids. CDR3 sequence reads: CASSPRLTNTGELFF. For the CDR3, the DNA is TGTGCCAGCAGTCCTAGGTTGACGAACACCGGGGAGCTGTTTTTT.

V gene TRBV4-2 combines with J gene TRBJ2-7; tentatively, D is TRBD2 (6 bases). Germline V gene data show CDR1 as LGHNA and CDR2 as YNFKEQ. Trimming stripped 0 bases from V and 1 base from J, with 13 bases between. There are 16 residues in the CDR3. CDR3 sequence (DNA): TGTGCCAGCAGCCAAGATTGGGGGGACGGATCCTACGAGCAGTACTTC. It encodes CASSQDWGDGSYEQYF.

This clonotype was observed a few times. J is TRBJ2-7 and V is TRBV20-1; the D gene could be TRBD1 or TRBD2 (5 bases each). The germline V gene encodes CDR1 DFQATT and CDR2 SNEGSKA (reference sequence). This CDR3 contains 12 residues. V lost 6 bases, J lost 4 bases, and 13 bases lay in between. DNA of the CDR3: TGCAGTGCCGGGGACCCCCGATACGAGCAGTACTTC. Translation gives CSAGDPRYEQYF.

This clonotype was seen a few times. The chain joins TRBV10-2 to TRBJ2-3, with D uncertain. CDR1 WSHSY and CDR2 SAAADI come from the germline V gene. Trimming stripped 6 bases from V and 1 base from J, with 5 bases between. This CDR3 comprises 12 residues. The CDR3 sequence is CASRAGTDTQYF. In nucleotides, the CDR3 is TGCGCCAGCAGGGCGGGCACAGATACGCAGTATTTT.

At least ten counts were recorded for this clonotype. The DNA for the CDR3 is TGTGCCAGCAGCTTAATATTAGCAGATGAGCAGTTCTTC. Protein sequence: CASSLILADEQFF. The gene calls are TRBV7-2 and TRBJ2-1; D gene uncertain. CDR3 length: 13 residues. Trimming removed 2 bases at V and 8 bases at J, with 10 bases between. Per germline, CDR1 SGHTA and CDR2 FQGNSA.

This clonotype was seen at least ten times. The chain carries TRBV3-1 and TRBJ1-2; 8 bases are shared with TRBD1. CDR1 and CDR2 (germline): LGHDT, YNNKEL (reference sequence). There are 13 residues in the CDR3. V shed 3 bases and J 7 bases; nucleotides not matched to a gene: 4. CDR3 nucleotide sequence: TGTGCCAGCAGCCACCAGGGGGCTGGTGGCTACACCTTC. Amino acids: CASSHQGAGGYTF.

The CDR3 nucleotides are TGTGCCACCTCCTCGTCTGTGAGGACCGGGGAGCTGTTTTTT. It is translated as CATSSSVRTGELFF. The chain recombines TRBV7-3 with TRBJ2-2, with D uncertain. The CDR3 contains 14 residues. Trimming removed 10 bases from V and 5 bases from J, with 17 bases in between. Germline lookup yields CDR1 SGHTA and CDR2 FQGTGA. Based on the CDR3 plus reference TRBV7-3 and TRBJ2-2, the full variable domain is GAGVSQTPSNKVTEKGKYVELRCDPISGHTALYWYRQSLGQGPEFLIYFQGTGAADDSGLPNDRFFAVRPEGSVSTLKIQRTERGDSAVYLCATSSSVRTGELFFGEGSRLTVL.

As concerns this clonotype: A much larger clone is a single base away; this may be a read error. The chain joins TRBV29-1 to TRBJ2-7, with 9 positions matching TRBD1. CDR1 and CDR2 (germline): SQVTM, ANQGSEA. V lost 7 bases and J lost 6; bases outside the gene matches: 10. CDR3 length equals 13 residues. The chain's CDR3 is CSAAGTGKCEQYF. Here the CDR3 DNA reads TGCAGCGCAGCCGGGACAGGGAAGTGCGAGCAGTACTTC.

This clonotype has a count of ten or more. The J gene is TRBJ2-2, the V gene TRBV7-3; D perhaps matches TRBD2 (7 bases). Trimming took off 2 bases at V and 5 bases at J, with 18 bases between the two ends. CDR1 and CDR2 (germline): SGHTA, FQGTGA. This CDR3 contains 17 residues. The CDR3 here is CASSLLAGARYTGELFF. Written as DNA, the CDR3 is TGTGCCAGCAGCTTATTGGCGGGGGCGCGTTATACCGGGGAGCTGTTTTTT.

In its sample, this clonotype was seen many times. V gene TRBV28 combines with J gene TRBJ2-7; D is uncertain. The CDR3 sequence is 13 residues long. V dropped 2 bases and J dropped 3 bases, with 8 bases sitting between them. Germline CDR1 MDHEN, CDR2 SYDVKM. The CDR3 reads CASSLQSDYEQYF. CDR3 sequence (DNA): TGTGCCAGCAGTTTACAGTCGGACTACGAGCAGTACTTC.

The chain joins TRBV2 to TRBJ2-7; D may be TRBD1 or TRBD2 (5 bases each). CDR3 length: 14 residues. V lost 6 bases and J lost 6, with 18 bases in between. CDR1 SNHLY and CDR2 FYNNEI come from the germline V gene. The CDR3 nucleotides are TGTGCCAGCAGAGCCCCGGGACGATTACTCGAGCAGTACTTC. It yields the protein CASRAPGRLLEQYF.

This clonotype occurred many times. This chain joins TRBV2 and TRBJ2-1, with 9 bases aligning to TRBD2. The V gene's germline CDR1 is SNHLY and CDR2 FYNNEI. V dropped 0 bases and J dropped 5; count of bases not matched to a gene: 5. The CDR3 extends over 16 amino acids. For the CDR3, the DNA is TGTGCCAGCAGTGAAGCCCAAGGACTAGCGCACAATGAGCAGTTCTTC. Amino acid sequence: CASSEAQGLAHNEQFF.

This clonotype was detected many times. V gene TRBV29-1 combines with J gene TRBJ1-3; D remains unclear. This CDR3 is 14 amino acids long. V lost 6 bases and J lost 0, with 12 bases in between. The germline gives CDR1 SQVTM, CDR2 ANQGSEA. The chain's CDR3 is CSVLGQASGNTIYF. The CDR3 coding sequence is TGCAGCGTCCTGGGTCAAGCCTCTGGAAACACCATATATTTT.

This clonotype was seen many times. Here the CDR3 reads CASSQGQGREQYF. CDR3 nucleotide sequence: TGTGCCAGCAGCCAGGGACAGGGCAGGGAGCAGTACTTC. This sequence joins TRBV7-8 and TRBJ2-7; 9 bases are shared with TRBD1. The V segment lost 5 bases and the J segment 7 bases; nucleotides outside the gene matches: 6. Germline V gene sequence: CDR1 SGHVS, CDR2 FQNEAQ. The CDR3 consists of 13 residues.

Note on this clonotype: It may be a read error: a sequence one base away is much more abundant. The chain combines TRBV10-3 with TRBJ2-3; 9 nucleotides agree with TRBD1. The germline CDR1 and CDR2 sequences are ENHRY and SYGVKD. This CDR3 is 13 amino acids long. V lost 5 bases to trimming and J lost 6 bases; unmatched junction nucleotides: 3. The CDR3 protein is CAISLTGGDTQYF. The DNA for the CDR3 is TGTGCCATCAGTCTAACAGGGGGCGATACGCAGTATTTT.

This clonotype was counted many times. This chain connects TRBV27 to TRBJ2-3, with 10 bases lining up with TRBD2. Germline-derived CDR1 and CDR2 are MNHEY and SMNVEV (reference sequence). This CDR3 is built from 14 residues. Trimming took 5 bases from V and 6 from J; bases not matched to a gene: 5. This CDR3 reads CASSKREGHDTQYF. The CDR3 DNA follows: TGTGCCAGCAGTAAGCGGGAGGGCCACGATACGCAGTATTTT.

This clonotype showed up many times. The J gene is TRBJ2-3, the V gene TRBV9, with 10 positions matching TRBD2. The CDR3 loop spans 15 amino acids. V trimming: 1 base; J trimming: 4 bases; junction bases outside the gene matches: 3. Germline V gives CDR1 SGDLS, CDR2 YYNGEE. Written as DNA, the CDR3 is TGTGCCAGCAGCGTATCTCTAGCGGGAGCAGATACGCAGTATTTT. This codes for CASSVSLAGADTQYF.

This clonotype was counted only a few times. The chain combines TRBV6-1 with TRBJ2-1; no firm D call. V was shortened by 6 bases and J by 6 bases, with 9 bases between the two germline ends. This CDR3 has 12 residues. CDR1 and CDR2 (germline): MNHNS, SASEGT. CDR3 nucleotides: TGTGCCAGCAGCCTTAAACGCAATGAGCAGTTCTTC. Residues: CASSLKRNEQFF.